This paragraph reports one T cell receptor (beta chain). The sample belongs to a study of blood T cell repertoires in COVID-19. Study context: Donors in the United States, Italy and Spain gave samples during acute or convalescent COVID-19. From T cells, B-cell-depleted T cells, or PBMCs came the material, which was cDNA or gDNA.

From germline, CDR1 is SGHVS and CDR2 FQNEAQ. The CDR3 spans 14 residues. V lost 3 bases and J lost 5; bases outside the gene matches: 4. In the original analysis: Reference gene primer amplification gave estimated nucleated cell counts. Sequencing used immunoSEQ multiplex PCR; TCRdb keeps in-frame clones, though not all of them. V, J and clone size were drawn from that table, and D and trimming were deduced from the DNA. The sample has about 270,000 clones, 70% to 90% seen once; the top ten hold approximately 10%. The chain employs TRBV7-8 and TRBJ2-3; 8 bases are a match to TRBD1. The receptor was derived from a woman between 65 and 79 years old with acute or convalescent COVID-19. Sequencing was done on a sample of peripheral blood. The CDR3 sequence is CASSLQGAGDTQYF. CDR3 DNA: TGTGCCAGCAGCTTGCAGGGGGCGGGAGATACGCAGTATTTT.